One sample yielded the 24 T cell receptor beta chains listed below, sequenced in a study of tumor T cells in aggressive B-cell lymphoma. Sequenced by immunoSEQ multiplex PCR; TCRdb stores in-frame clones only, minus some. The table has about 9,000 clones, 85% seen once. Sequenced sample: tumor tissue. Receptors originate from an adult with diffuse large B cell lymphoma.

The chain has TRBV2 and TRBJ2-3, with D possibly matching TRBD2 (6 bases). This CDR3 contains 12 residues. V lost 11 bases and J 1 base, leaving 10 bases between the germline ends. CDR1 is SNHLY and CDR2 is FYNNEI in the germline V gene. This chain's CDR3 is CAGDWGTDTQYF. Written as DNA, the CDR3 is TGTGCCGGGGACTGGGGCACAGATACGCAGTATTTT.

The chain joins TRBV28 to TRBJ1-5; possibly TRBD1 for D (5 bases). The CDR3 is 16 residues long. V lost 2 bases and J 4 bases, leaving 15 bases between the germline ends. The V gene's germline CDR1 is MDHEN and CDR2 SYDVKM. CDR3 protein: CASSLIVQGGNQPQHF. CDR3 bases: TGTGCCAGCAGTTTAATAGTCCAGGGCGGTAATCAGCCCCAGCATTTT.

The genes are TRBV7-9 and TRBJ2-5; no clear D gene. V lost 0 bases and J lost 1, with 12 bases in between. Germline-derived CDR1 and CDR2 are SEHNR and FQNEAQ (reference sequence). The CDR3 totals 16 residues. This chain's CDR3 is CASSLAPLSSQETQYF. The CDR3 bases are TGTGCCAGCAGCTTAGCGCCATTATCCAGCCAAGAGACCCAGTACTTC. Full variable domain (rest looked up from reference TRBV7-9 and TRBJ2-5): DTGVSQNPRHKITKRGQNVTFRCDPISEHNRLYWYRQTLGQGPEFLTYFQNEAQLEKSRLLSDRFSAERPKGSFSTLEIQRTEQGDSAMYLCASSLAPLSSQETQYFGPGTRLLVL.

CDR3 in amino acids: CASSPGQGAYEQYF. The DNA of the CDR3 is TGCGCCAGCAGCCCAGGACAGGGGGCTTACGAGCAGTACTTC. The chain has TRBV5-1 and TRBJ2-7; 11 bases line up with TRBD1. V lost 4 bases, J lost 4 bases, and 4 bases stayed unmatched. CDR1 and CDR2 from the germline V gene are SGHRS and YFSETQ. This CDR3 has 14 amino acids.

The chain uses TRBV7-8 and TRBJ2-7, with TRBD1 identical over 7 bases. Germline V lookup: CDR1 SGHVS, CDR2 FQNEAQ. This CDR3 comprises 15 residues. After removal of 0 bases from V and 1 base from J, the junction contained 3 bases not matched to a gene. CDR3: CASSLAQGFSYEQYF. CDR3 DNA sequence: TGTGCCAGCAGCTTAGCACAGGGGTTTTCCTACGAGCAGTACTTC.

The chain recombines TRBV29-1 with TRBJ2-1; 8 bases are a match to TRBD2. J was trimmed by 5 bases and V by 1 base; bases with no gene match: 1. The CDR3 has 13 residues. Germline lookup yields CDR1 SQVTM and CDR2 ANQGSEA. The CDR3 region has the DNA TGCAGCGTTGAAGCGGGGGGGAACAATGAGCAGTTCTTC. This gives the protein CSVEAGGNNEQFF.

The V call is TRBV4-3, the J call TRBJ2-7; D possibly corresponds to TRBD2 (6 bases). This CDR3 is 17 amino acids long. Looked up from germline, CDR1 is LGHNA and CDR2 is YSLEER. V was pared by 0 bases and J by 2 bases, with 17 bases between. The CDR3 region is CASSQDSGDLEPYEQYF. Written as DNA, the CDR3 is TGCGCCAGCAGCCAAGATTCGGGAGATTTAGAACCCTACGAGCAGTACTTC.

This chain joins TRBV19 and TRBJ1-1; D may be TRBD1 (5 bases). CDR1 and CDR2 (germline): LNHDA, SQIVND (reference sequence). CDR3 length: 15 residues. The V end lost 3 bases, the J end lost 6 bases, and 17 bases lay between the germline ends. The CDR3 DNA sequence: TGTGCCAGTAGTATTACAGGCAGCTCCCGGGCTGAAGCTTTCTTT. Translation gives CASSITGSSRAEAFF.

This clone has a single count. The V call is TRBV28, the J call TRBJ2-1; 8 positions match TRBD1. The germline gives CDR1 MDHEN, CDR2 SYDVKM. The V segment lost 5 bases and the J segment 2 bases; nucleotides outside the gene matches: 5. The CDR3 totals 15 residues. The CDR3 here is CASSQDRGTYNEQFF. In DNA form, the CDR3 reads TGTGCCAGCAGTCAAGACAGGGGAACCTACAATGAGCAGTTCTTC.

This chain uses TRBV28 with TRBJ2-3, with 10 bases aligning to TRBD1. There are 20 residues in the CDR3. Unmatched junction bases numbered 18, after V lost 5 bases and J lost 1 base. The V gene's germline CDR1 is MDHEN and CDR2 SYDVKM. CDR3 protein: CASSHLGDRGISQGTDTQYF. CDR3 nucleotide sequence: TGTGCCAGCAGTCATCTCGGGGACAGGGGCATTTCTCAGGGCACAGATACGCAGTATTTT.

The J gene is TRBJ2-7, the V gene TRBV14, with 10 bases aligning to TRBD1. Trimming at V came to 3 bases and at J to 3 bases, leaving 2 bases not matched to a gene. Germline V gene data show CDR1 as SGHDN and CDR2 as FVKESK. CDR3 length: 14 amino acids. In DNA, the CDR3 is TGTGCCAGCAGCCAGACAGGGGGCGGCTACGAGCAGTACTTC. Translated, it gives CASSQTGGGYEQYF.

The V and J genes are TRBV28 and TRBJ2-2; 9 nucleotides line up with TRBD2. Germline V gene data show CDR1 as MDHEN and CDR2 as SYDVKM. V lost 7 bases, J lost 7 bases, and 10 bases stayed unmatched. CDR3 size: 15 residues. CDR3 coding DNA: TGTGCCAGCATAGAAGGCGGGGGGGCCGGCGGGGAGCTGTTTTTT. Its protein product is CASIEGGGAGGELFF.

The chain joins TRBV28 to TRBJ1-5; D is undetermined. CDR3 length: 12 residues. V lost 3 bases to trimming and J lost 4 bases, with 4 bases between them. Germline V CDR1 and CDR2: MDHEN, SYDVKM. CDR3 coding DNA: TGTGCCAGCAGTTTGCGGAATCAGCCCCAGCATTTT. Translation gives CASSLRNQPQHF.

The chain carries TRBV4-3 and TRBJ1-4, with TRBD1 matching 8 bases. The CDR3 covers 17 residues. Trimming removed 2 bases from V and 8 bases from J; junction bases left unmatched: 13. Per the germline V gene, CDR1 is LGHNA and CDR2 is YSLEER. CDR3 nucleotides: TGCGCCAGCAGCCAATGGCTACAGGGGGGTATGGGCGAAAAACTGTTTTTT. Translated, it gives CASSQWLQGGMGEKLFF.

The rearrangement uses TRBV9 and TRBJ2-5; D not resolved. Trimming stripped 3 bases from V and 7 bases from J, with 7 bases between. The CDR3 runs to 11 residues. Germline V gene data show CDR1 as SGDLS and CDR2 as YYNGEE. CDR3 in DNA: TGTGCCAGCAGCGCCGGTGGGACCCAGTACTTC. This gives the protein CASSAGGTQYF.

The rearrangement links TRBV4-1 to TRBJ1-5, with D unclear. The CDR3 is made up of 16 amino acids. Germline-derived CDR1 and CDR2 are MGHRA and YSYEKL. Trimming left V 0 bases short and J 0 bases short, with 9 bases between. In nucleotides, the CDR3 is TGCGCCAGCAGCCAAGACGCGGGCTATAGCAATCAGCCCCAGCATTTT. It yields the protein CASSQDAGYSNQPQHF.

This clone came up once. The chain recombines TRBV7-2 with TRBJ1-5, with 7 nucleotides matching TRBD1. Unmatched junction bases numbered 3, after V lost 5 bases and J lost 5 bases. The CDR3 extends over 13 amino acids. Germline lookup yields CDR1 SGHTA and CDR2 FQGNSA. CDR3 protein: CASSADRDQPQHF. CDR3 nucleotide sequence: TGTGCCAGCAGCGCAGACAGGGATCAGCCCCAGCATTTT.

V usage is TRBV7-9 and J usage is TRBJ1-6; 8 bases are a match to TRBD1. CDR3 length: 17 residues. Germline V CDR1 and CDR2: SEHNR, FQNEAQ (reference sequence). The trim removed 3 bases at V and 0 bases at J, leaving 4 bases unmatched. CDR3: CASSLGQDPSYNSPLHF. The CDR3 nucleotides read TGTGCCAGCAGCTTGGGACAGGACCCCTCCTATAATTCACCCCTCCACTTT.

The chain carries TRBV28 and TRBJ1-5; D ambiguous. Germline V gene lookup returns CDR1 MDHEN and CDR2 SYDVKM. Trimming cost V 4 bases and J 4 bases, with 11 bases left between them. The CDR3 is made up of 14 amino acids. In DNA form, the CDR3 reads TGTGCCAGCAGTTCCGCAGAGGGAAATCAGCCCCAGCATTTT. Amino acid sequence: CASSSAEGNQPQHF.

The V gene is TRBV5-6, the J gene TRBJ2-2; 7 bases map to TRBD1. The CDR3 covers 16 residues. CDR1 and CDR2 (germline): SGHDT, YYEEEE. The ends lost 0 bases at V and 5 bases at J; junction bases unmatched: 7. CDR3: CASSLVEGARTGELFF. The CDR3 nucleotides read TGTGCCAGCAGCTTGGTAGAGGGGGCTAGGACCGGGGAGCTGTTTTTT.

About this clone: Other DNA sequences from this sample encode an identical CDR3 as well. The rearrangement joins TRBV6-5 to TRBJ1-1; tentative D call: TRBD1 (5 bases). Trimming left V 7 bases short and J 4 bases short, with 16 bases between. The length of the CDR3 is 14 residues. Germline-derived CDR1 and CDR2 are MNHEY and SVGAGI. The CDR3 DNA reads TGTGCCAGCATACGAACAGGACCAGGCACTGAAGCTTTCTTT. It translates to CASIRTGPGTEAFF.

This clone was counted a few times. The chain has TRBV7-2 and TRBJ2-7; 9 nucleotides line up with TRBD2. V shed 0 bases, J shed 2 bases, and the junction held 5 bases outside the gene matches. The germline V gene encodes CDR1 SGHTA and CDR2 FQGNSA. CDR3 size: 16 residues. Here the CDR3 DNA reads TGTGCCAGCAGCTTAGCCCTAGCGGGGAGCGCCTACGAGCAGTACTTC. It specifies CASSLALAGSAYEQYF. Together with reference TRBV7-2 and TRBJ2-7, the CDR3 gives the full variable domain: GAGVSQSPSNKVTEKGKDVELRCDPISGHTALYWYRQSLGQGLEFLIYFQGNSAPDKSGLPSDRFSAERTGGSVSTLTIQRTQQEDSAVYLCASSLALAGSAYEQYFGPGTRLTVT.

The chain combines TRBV5-1 with TRBJ2-7, with TRBD1 matching 8 bases. V shed 7 bases, J shed 3 bases, and the junction held 3 bases outside the gene matches. Germline V CDR1 and CDR2: SGHRS, YFSETQ. This CDR3 region has 12 residues. The CDR3 region has the DNA TGCGCCAGCTCGGACAGGGACTACGAGCAGTACTTC. Translated, it gives CASSDRDYEQYF.

This chain uses TRBV28 with TRBJ1-1; no clear D. V was pared by 2 bases and J by 9 bases, with 7 bases between. This CDR3 has 11 residues. Germline CDR1 and CDR2: MDHEN and SYDVKM. Here the CDR3 reads CASSLRGKAFF. CDR3 sequence (DNA): TGTGCCAGCAGTTTAAGAGGGAAAGCTTTCTTT.